This T cell receptor beta chain was found in a study of shared clonotypes between healthy human individuals. Generated by immunoSEQ multiplex PCR, the TCRdb table keeps only in-frame clones and is missing some. Of 2 million to 2.5 million clones in the sample, approximately 93% are singletons; the top ten hold approximately 0.4%. This clone showed up just a few times. CDR1 and CDR2 (germline): SQVTM, ANQGSEA. Trimming took off 6 bases at V and 1 base at J, with 12 bases between the two ends. CDR3 size: 13 residues. The chain couples TRBV29-1 to TRBJ1-1; D not resolved. Sequenced material: naive CD4+ T cells from PBMCs. Stated subset: CD45RA+ positively selected. The sequence was collected from a man aged 18 to 30 in good health. Some clones in this sample may be carry-over from other donors' samples. The chain's CDR3 is CSVARGANTEAFF. CDR3 nucleotide sequence: TGCAGCGTCGCCAGAGGAGCGAACACTGAAGCTTTCTTT. Full variable domain (remainder filled in from reference TRBV29-1 and TRBJ1-1): SAVISQKPSRDICQRGTSLTIQCQVDSQVTMMFWYRQQPGQSLTLIATANQGSEATYESGFVIDKFPISRPNLTFSTLTVSNMSPEDSSIYLCSVARGANTEAFFGQGTRLTVV.